Shown below are 26 T cell receptor beta chains from a single sample sequenced in a study of immune heterogeneity within non-small cell lung tumors. Template was bulk tumor genomic DNA, about 550 ng per sample. Each primary tumor yielded several biopsies, collected far apart from one another at surgery. With untreated, newly diagnosed non-small cell lung cancer, the patients went on to undergo curative surgery. Multiplex PCR (32 V and 13 J primers) was used to amplify the TCR beta CDR3. Each CDR3 protein is one row after TCRdb ran MiXCR on the multiplex PCR reads. The sample yields about 2,600 distinct CDR3 sequences, 26% seen once. The source material was lung tumor tissue. Every receptor here comes from a man aged 50-60 years with non-small cell lung cancer.

This clonotype was observed a handful of times. The chain employs TRBV7-9 and TRBJ1-5, with a tentative D call TRBD1 (6 bases). Germline V gene lookup returns CDR1 SEHNR and CDR2 FQNEAQ (reference sequence). The CDR3 sequence is 17 residues long. V was trimmed by 2 bases and J by 4 bases, leaving 18 bases between them. The CDR3 spells CASSLWGGAGKNQPQHF. CDR3 nucleotide sequence: TGTGCCAGCAGCTTATGGGGGGGCGCCGGCAAAAATCAGCCCCAGCATTTT. The variable domain in full, with the rest retrieved from reference TRBV7-9 and TRBJ1-5, is DTGVSQNPRHKITKRGQNVTFRCDPISEHNRLYWYRQTLGQGPEFLTYFQNEAQLEKSRLLSDRFSAERPKGSFSTLEIQRTEQGDSAMYLCASSLWGGAGKNQPQHFGDGTRLSIL.

This clonotype was found once. Given a much more abundant clone one base away, this may be a read error. The J gene is TRBJ1-1, the V gene TRBV11-2; D gene ambiguous. The germline CDR1 and CDR2 sequences are SGHAT and FQNNGV. This CDR3 spans 11 amino acids. Trimming removed 4 bases from V and 4 bases from J, with 4 bases in between. This CDR3 reads CASSSFTEAFF. CDR3 bases: TGTGCCAGCAGCTCATTCACTGAAGCTTTCTTT.

Within the sample, this clonotype is medium-sized. The chain joins TRBV2 to TRBJ1-5; D possibly corresponds to TRBD1 (6 bases). V was cut by 11 bases and J by 1 base, with 12 bases left in between. The germline gives CDR1 SNHLY, CDR2 FYNNEI. The CDR3 has 13 amino acids. The CDR3 coding sequence is TGTGCCTCAAGGGGGGACAGCAATCAGCCCCAGCATTTT. This codes for CASRGDSNQPQHF. Variable domain in full (rest from reference TRBV2 and TRBJ1-5): EPEVTQTPSHQVTQMGQEVILRCVPISNHLYFYWYRQILGQKVEFLVSFYNNEISEKSEIFDDQFSVERPDGSNFTLKIRSTKLEDSAMYFCASRGDSNQPQHFGDGTRLSIL.

This clonotype is large in the sample. This sequence joins TRBV7-9 and TRBJ1-1; 10 nucleotides align to TRBD1. This CDR3 region has 15 residues. Germline loops: CDR1 SEHNR, CDR2 FQNEAQ (reference sequence). Trimming cost V 1 base and J 1 base; bases outside gene matches: 0. The CDR3 nucleotides are TGTGCCAGCAGCTTAGGGACAGGGGGGAACACTGAAGCTTTCTTT. Translated, it gives CASSLGTGGNTEAFF. Based on the CDR3 plus reference TRBV7-9 and TRBJ1-1, the full variable domain is DTGVSQNPRHKITKRGQNVTFRCDPISEHNRLYWYRQTLGQGPEFLTYFQNEAQLEKSRLLSDRFSAERPKGSFSTLEIQRTEQGDSAMYLCASSLGTGGNTEAFFGQGTRLTVV.

This clonotype has a handful of counts. The chain combines TRBV14 with TRBJ1-6; D call uncertain. CDR3 length: 14 amino acids. V was clipped by 8 bases and J by 9 bases, with 17 bases between them. The germline V gene has CDR1 SGHDN and CDR2 FVKESK. The DNA of the CDR3 is TGTGCCAGCTTTCCCCCAGGAATCCCTTCACCCCTCCACTTT. Translation: CASFPPGIPSPLHF.

The chain combines TRBV6-1 with TRBJ2-7; 10 positions match TRBD1. V trimming: 5 bases; J trimming: 5 bases; junction bases outside the gene matches: 6. Per the germline V gene, CDR1 is MNHNS and CDR2 is SASEGT. This CDR3 is built from 14 residues. The CDR3 is CASSPRDRGNEQYF. CDR3 nucleotide sequence: TGTGCCAGCAGTCCCCGGGACAGGGGAAACGAGCAGTACTTC.

Turning to this clonotype: This may be a read error, as it is one base from a much larger clone. The rearrangement uses TRBV12-3 or TRBV12-4 and TRBJ2-5, with unresolved D. CDR3 length: 12 amino acids. CDR3 protein: CANSLGLETQYF. As DNA, the CDR3 is TGTGCCAACAGTCTAGGCCTCGAGACCCAGTACTTC.

This clonotype is large. The chain has TRBV9 and TRBJ2-2; TRBD1 matches 7 bases. This CDR3 contains 15 residues. The V and J ends lost 4 bases and 1 base, in that order; junction bases with no gene match: 4. Germline values: CDR1 SGDLS, CDR2 YYNGEE. The CDR3 loop reads CASSLWTGNTGELFF. CDR3 sequence (DNA): TGTGCCAGCAGCTTATGGACAGGGAACACCGGGGAGCTGTTTTTT.

The rearrangement joins TRBV28 to TRBJ1-6; TRBD1 agrees at 7 bases. The CDR3 is 15 amino acids. With 1 base clipped from V and 11 bases from J, the junction kept 8 bases outside the gene matches. Germline loops: CDR1 MDHEN, CDR2 SYDVKM. CDR3 DNA: TGTGCCAGCAGTTTATTGGGACAGCCTTGGACACCCCTCCACTTT. Translated: CASSLLGQPWTPLHF.

In the case of this clonotype: Mismatch with germline at one junction end may stem from a read error. V is TRBV2 and J is TRBJ1-5; D is possibly TRBD1 (5 bases). Germline V gene data show CDR1 as SNHLY and CDR2 as FYNNEI. The length of the CDR3 is 13 residues. The DNA for the CDR3 is TGTGCCAGCAGTGGGGCAGGGAGACCGCCCCAGCACTTT. This encodes CASSGAGRPPQHF. The full variable domain, with the rest looked up from reference TRBV2 and TRBJ1-5, is EPEVTQTPSHQVTQMGQEVILRCVPISNHLYFYWYRQILGQKVEFLVSFYNNEISEKSEIFDDQFSVERPDGSNFTLKIRSTKLEDSAMYFCASSGAGRPPQHFGDGTRLSIL.

By share, this clonotype ranks as medium-sized. This rearrangement joins TRBV7-9 to TRBJ2-1; 14 bases align to TRBD2. V dropped 6 bases and J dropped 9; count of bases not matched to a gene: 13. The germline V gene encodes CDR1 SEHNR and CDR2 FQNEAQ (reference sequence). CDR3 size: 17 residues. CDR3 amino acids: CASSTLRTSGRRAEQFF. The CDR3 region has the DNA TGTGCCAGCAGTACTTTACGGACTAGCGGGAGGCGAGCTGAGCAGTTCTTC.

To note about this clonotype: A read error may explain this, as a much larger clone is one base away. J is TRBJ2-7 and V is TRBV6-9, with D hard to call. Germline V lookup: CDR1 MNHGY, CDR2 SVAAGI. This CDR3 spans 12 amino acids. V was pared by 10 bases and J by 3 bases, with 13 bases between. The CDR3 region has the DNA TGTGCCAACAGCTATTTGGGCTACGAGCAGTACTTC. This gives the protein CANSYLGYEQYF.

Within the sample, this clonotype is medium-sized (0.01 to 0.1%). This chain uses TRBV28 with TRBJ2-2; 9 nucleotides agree with TRBD1. The germline gives CDR1 MDHEN, CDR2 SYDVKM. V lost 6 bases, J lost 3 bases, and 5 bases stayed unmatched. The CDR3 has 15 amino acids. For the CDR3, the DNA is TGTGCCAGCAGCGACAGGGGGTCGGACACCGGGGAGCTGTTTTTT. Protein product: CASSDRGSDTGELFF.

This clonotype is deemed medium-sized. An end of the junction does not agree with germline; a read error may underlie this. This chain uses TRBV6-1 with TRBJ2-2; 7 nucleotides match TRBD2. This CDR3 contains 13 residues. The germline CDR1 and CDR2 sequences are MNHNS and SASEGT. The CDR3 loop reads CLTGTKNTGELFF. DNA for the CDR3: TGCCTCACCGGGACTAAGAACACCGGGGAGCTGTTTTTT.

This clonotype is labeled as medium-sized. This sequence joins TRBV27 and TRBJ2-2; D gene unclear. V gave up 5 bases and J gave up 4 bases, with 20 bases separating them. The CDR3 runs to 17 residues. The V gene's germline CDR1 is MNHEY and CDR2 SMNVEV (reference sequence). The CDR3 sequence: CASSPTASLMGTGELFF. DNA of the CDR3: TGTGCCAGCAGTCCCACCGCTTCCCTGATGGGCACCGGGGAGCTGTTTTTT.

Concerning this clonotype itself: With a much larger clone just one base away, this may be a read error. The chain combines TRBV7-9 with TRBJ2-1, with 16 bases that match TRBD2. CDR3 size: 19 residues. Germline-derived CDR1 and CDR2 are SEHNR and FQNEAQ (reference sequence). This chain's CDR3 is CVSSLIGTSGRAKGNEQFF. The CDR3 bases are TGTGTCAGCAGCTTAATAGGGACTAGCGGGAGGGCCAAGGGCAATGAGCAGTTCTTC.

The table lists this clonotype with a few counts. The rearrangement links TRBV5-1 to TRBJ2-5, with D uncertain. This CDR3 comprises 12 residues. The V end lost 0 bases, the J end lost 2 bases, and 2 bases lay between the germline ends. Germline CDR1 SGHRS, CDR2 YFSETQ. The CDR3 nucleotides read TGCGCCAGCAGCTTGGCGCAAGAGACCCAGTACTTC. Amino acid sequence: CASSLAQETQYF.

This clonotype is classed as medium-sized. V usage is TRBV5-1 and J usage is TRBJ2-5; the D gene is possibly TRBD2 (6 bases). The germline V and J ends were trimmed by 4 bases and 7 bases, with 20 bases remaining between them. Germline V CDR1 and CDR2: SGHRS, YFSETQ. This CDR3 spans 15 amino acids. This CDR3 reads CASSIRSEPGGTQYF. The CDR3 DNA follows: TGCGCCAGCAGCATACGTAGCGAGCCCGGGGGGACCCAGTACTTC.

Notes on this clonotype: This may come from a read error, since a much larger clone is one base off. This sequence joins TRBV7-2 and TRBJ2-1; the D gene is possibly TRBD2 (5 bases). V lost 3 bases and J lost 0, with 9 bases in between. The CDR3 totals 15 residues. From germline, CDR1 is SGHTA and CDR2 FQGNSA. The DNA for the CDR3 is TGTGCCAGCAGCTTTAGGGAGAGCTCCTACAATGAGCAGTTCTTC. It translates to CASSFRESSYNEQFF. Supplemented by reference TRBV7-2 and TRBJ2-1, the full variable domain reads GAGVSQSPSNKVTEKGKDVELRCDPISGHTALYWYRQSLGQGLEFLIYFQGNSAPDKSGLPSDRFSAERTGGSVSTLTIQRTQQEDSAVYLCASSFRESSYNEQFFGPGTRLTVL.

This clonotype is labeled as medium-sized. V gene TRBV15 combines with J gene TRBJ2-5; D not resolved. Germline-derived CDR1 and CDR2 are LNHNV and YYDKDF (reference sequence). V was clipped by 6 bases and J by 8 bases, with 16 bases between them. The CDR3 is made up of 13 amino acids. The CDR3 protein is CATSQRSLGTQYF. CDR3 coding DNA: TGTGCCACCAGTCAAAGAAGCCTGGGTACCCAGTACTTC.

This clonotype was observed a few times. The rearrangement links TRBV3-1 to TRBJ1-1; D may be TRBD1 (6 bases). The CDR3 is 13 amino acids. V lost 1 base and J lost 11, with 14 bases in between. Germline V gene data show CDR1 as LGHDT and CDR2 as YNNKEL (reference sequence). The CDR3 bases are TGTGCCAGCAGCCAAGCGCGGGGGGCCGGCGCTTTCTTT. The encoded protein is CASSQARGAGAFF.

This clonotype is medium-sized in the sample. The J gene is TRBJ2-2, the V gene TRBV7-8; D unclear. Trimming removed 2 bases at V and 3 bases at J, with 13 bases between. CDR1 is SGHVS and CDR2 is FQNEAQ in the germline V gene. The CDR3 runs 16 residues. CDR3 amino acids: CASSLPSGADTGELFF. Here the CDR3 DNA reads TGTGCCAGCAGCTTACCCTCAGGTGCGGACACCGGGGAGCTGTTTTTT.

The chain is built from TRBV19 and TRBJ2-2; D tentatively reads TRBD1 or TRBD2 (5 bases each). Trimming removed 9 bases at V and 2 bases at J, with 13 bases between. The CDR3 is 14 residues long. In germline, CDR1 is LNHDA, CDR2 SQIVND (reference sequence). CDR3 nucleotides: TGTGCCAGCGGGGCAGCGCTAAACACCGGGGAGCTGTTTTTT. Translated: CASGAALNTGELFF.

By its share, this clonotype is large. This rearrangement joins TRBV6-1 to TRBJ1-1, with no clear D. V dropped 6 bases and J dropped 6 bases, with 14 bases sitting between them. The CDR3 spans 13 residues. Germline V gene sequence: CDR1 MNHNS, CDR2 SASEGT. The CDR3 loop reads CASSLKGNPEAFF. CDR3 coding DNA: TGTGCCAGCAGCCTAAAGGGTAACCCTGAAGCTTTCTTT.

The table lists this clonotype with many counts. This chain joins TRBV5-1 and TRBJ2-5; D might be TRBD2 (5 bases). The V end was cut by 4 bases, the J end by 5 bases, with 24 bases between. The CDR3 loop spans 17 amino acids. The germline V gene encodes CDR1 SGHRS and CDR2 YFSETQ. This chain's CDR3 is CASSLGLLEWDRETQYF. The CDR3 region has the DNA TGCGCCAGCAGCCTAGGACTGTTGGAGTGGGATCGGGAGACCCAGTACTTC.

This chain links TRBV6-9 with TRBJ2-1; D may correspond to TRBD1 or TRBD2 (5 bases each). V shed 3 bases and J shed 7 bases, with 16 bases lying between them. This CDR3 contains 15 residues. Germline V gene data show CDR1 as MNHGY and CDR2 as SVAAGI. This CDR3 is CASSYRDPRGNEQFF. CDR3 sequence (DNA): TGTGCCAGCAGTTACCGGGACCCCCGAGGTAATGAGCAGTTCTTC.